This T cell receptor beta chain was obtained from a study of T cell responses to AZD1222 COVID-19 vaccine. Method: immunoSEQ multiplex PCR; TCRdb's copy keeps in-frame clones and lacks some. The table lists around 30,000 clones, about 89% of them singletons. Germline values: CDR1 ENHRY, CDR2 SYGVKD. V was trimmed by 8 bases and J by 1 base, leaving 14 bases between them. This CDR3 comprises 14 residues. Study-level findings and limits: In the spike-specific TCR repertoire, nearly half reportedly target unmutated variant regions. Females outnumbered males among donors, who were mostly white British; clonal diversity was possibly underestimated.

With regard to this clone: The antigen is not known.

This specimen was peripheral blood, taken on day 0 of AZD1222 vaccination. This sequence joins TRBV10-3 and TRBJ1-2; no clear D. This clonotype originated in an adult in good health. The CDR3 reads CAILGSASNYGYTF. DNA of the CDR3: TGTGCCATCTTGGGGAGTGCCAGTAACTATGGCTACACCTTC.